The rows below give T cell receptor beta chains drawn from one sample of a study of chemoradiotherapy in HPV16-positive cancers. Assay: immunoSEQ multiplex PCR; the TCRdb copy retains only in-frame clones and omits some. There are some 11,000 clones in the sample; roughly 64% occur only once, and around 20% lies in the top ten. This sample was taken from a patient who underwent chemoradiotherapy. Receptor source: a human donor with HPV-associated anogenital cancer. Both conserved end residues are part of each CDR3. Fields, in order: clone size, V gene, D gene, J gene, CDR3 DNA, CDR3 protein. D genes are given only for firm matches. Clone size is stated in some rows and not others, as once, few, many or a class when expanded.

abundance: -
v_gene: TRBV27
d_gene: -
j_gene: TRBJ1-2
CDR3nt: TGTGCCAGCAGTTTGTTGACCCCCGGACAGAAACAATTTAACTATGGCTACACCTTC
CDR3aa: CASSLLTPGQKQFNYGYTF

abundance: -
v_gene: TRBV7-3
d_gene: TRBD1
j_gene: TRBJ1-2
CDR3nt: TGTGCCAGCAGCCCGGGGACAGCTTTGGAGGCTGGCTACACCTTC
CDR3aa: CASSPGTALEAGYTF

abundance: -
v_gene: TRBV7-9
d_gene: -
j_gene: TRBJ2-5
CDR3nt: TGTGCCAGCAGCCGCCTAGGAGAGACCCAGTACTTC
CDR3aa: CASSRLGETQYF

abundance: -
v_gene: TRBV2
d_gene: -
j_gene: TRBJ1-2
CDR3nt: TGTGCCAGCGCAGGGGATAACTATGGCTACACCTTC
CDR3aa: CASAGDNYGYTF

abundance: -
v_gene: TRBV9
d_gene: -
j_gene: TRBJ2-1
CDR3nt: TGTGCCAGCAGCGTAGACACAAGTAGCAATGAGCAGTTCTTC
CDR3aa: CASSVDTSSNEQFF

abundance: large
v_gene: TRBV6-6
d_gene: -
j_gene: TRBJ2-3
CDR3nt: TGTGCCAGCAGTTACGGGGGGGCACCCACAGATACGCAGTATTTT
CDR3aa: CASSYGGAPTDTQYF

abundance: -
v_gene: TRBV9
d_gene: TRBD2
j_gene: TRBJ2-7
CDR3nt: TGTGCCAGCAGCGTCTCCTCCCGGGGGGACTACGAGCAGTACTTC
CDR3aa: CASSVSSRGDYEQYF

abundance: few
v_gene: TRBV18
d_gene: -
j_gene: TRBJ2-2
CDR3nt: TGTGCCAGCTCACCGCTGAAAGGGGAGTGGGACACCGGGGAGCTGTTTTTT
CDR3aa: CASSPLKGEWDTGELFF

abundance: -
v_gene: TRBV30
d_gene: -
j_gene: TRBJ1-1
CDR3nt: TGTGCCTGGAGTGGGACCGGAGTGGGAGCTTTCTTT
CDR3aa: CAWSGTGVGAFF

abundance: -
v_gene: TRBV10-3
d_gene: TRBD1
j_gene: TRBJ2-2
CDR3nt: TGTGCCATCAGTGGTCGAGGGACAGGGGACACCGGGGAGCTGTTTTTT
CDR3aa: CAISGRGTGDTGELFF

abundance: -
v_gene: TRBV6-5
d_gene: -
j_gene: TRBJ1-3
CDR3nt: TGTGCCAGCAGGACGGACACTTCACCTGGAAACACCATATATTTT
CDR3aa: CASRTDTSPGNTIYF

abundance: -
v_gene: TRBV9
d_gene: TRBD1
j_gene: TRBJ1-1
CDR3nt: TGTGCCAGCAGCCGCCACAGGGGAATGAACACTGAAGCTTTCTTT
CDR3aa: CASSRHRGMNTEAFF

abundance: -
v_gene: TRBV19
d_gene: -
j_gene: TRBJ2-1
CDR3nt: TGTGCCAGTAGATCAAGACAGTTTGGATATGAGCAGTTCTTC
CDR3aa: CASRSRQFGYEQFF

abundance: -
v_gene: TRBV6-6
d_gene: -
j_gene: TRBJ1-4
CDR3nt: TGTGCCAGCAGCCGCTGGGCAGGGTTCGCTGAAAAACTGTTTTTT
CDR3aa: CASSRWAGFAEKLFF

abundance: -
v_gene: TRBV11-2
d_gene: -
j_gene: TRBJ2-7
CDR3nt: TGTGCCAGCAGCTTAGAAGGGACGGGACTTGGGCAGTACTTC
CDR3aa: CASSLEGTGLGQYF

abundance: -
v_gene: TRBV4-2
d_gene: -
j_gene: TRBJ2-2
CDR3nt: TGTGCCAGCAGCTTTACCGCGAACACCGGGGAGCTGTTTTTT
CDR3aa: CASSFTANTGELFF

abundance: -
v_gene: TRBV5-1
d_gene: -
j_gene: TRBJ2-3
CDR3nt: TGCGCCAGCAGGACCCAAGGACTTAGCACAGATACGCAGTATTTT
CDR3aa: CASRTQGLSTDTQYF

abundance: -
v_gene: TRBV19
d_gene: -
j_gene: TRBJ1-2
CDR3nt: TGTGCCAGTAGTCTAACAGGGACCACTAACTATGGCTACACCTTC
CDR3aa: CASSLTGTTNYGYTF

abundance: -
v_gene: TRBV30
d_gene: -
j_gene: TRBJ2-5
CDR3nt: TGTGCCTGGAGTGTAAGGGGAGAGACCCAGTACTTC
CDR3aa: CAWSVRGETQYF

abundance: -
v_gene: TRBV28
d_gene: TRBD1
j_gene: TRBJ1-2
CDR3nt: TGTGCCAGCAGTACCCTCTCGGGGACAGGGGGAGGATATGGCTACACCTTC
CDR3aa: CASSTLSGTGGGYGYTF

abundance: -
v_gene: TRBV29-1
d_gene: TRBD2
j_gene: TRBJ2-1
CDR3nt: TGCAGCGTTGCCCCCGTAGCGGGGTTTAGCAATGAGCAGTTCTTC
CDR3aa: CSVAPVAGFSNEQFF

abundance: -
v_gene: TRBV2
d_gene: TRBD2
j_gene: TRBJ2-3
CDR3nt: TGTGCCGGAGGTAGCGGGGGGCCAGATACGCAGTATTTT
CDR3aa: CAGGSGGPDTQYF

abundance: -
v_gene: TRBV7-9
d_gene: -
j_gene: TRBJ1-2
CDR3nt: TGTGCCAGCAGCTTAGATGCAGGGCATCACTATGGCTACACCTTC
CDR3aa: CASSLDAGHHYGYTF

abundance: -
v_gene: TRBV5-5
d_gene: -
j_gene: TRBJ1-2
CDR3nt: TGTGCCAGCAGCTTTACCCCCCGGGAGGGCTACACCTTC
CDR3aa: CASSFTPREGYTF

abundance: -
v_gene: TRBV10-3
d_gene: -
j_gene: TRBJ2-5
CDR3nt: TGTGCCATCAGTGACGTCAACGAAGGGACCCAGTACTTC
CDR3aa: CAISDVNEGTQYF

abundance: -
v_gene: TRBV18
d_gene: -
j_gene: TRBJ1-2
CDR3nt: TGTGCCAGCTCAAGGGGAGCGGATTCTAACTATGGCTACACCTTC
CDR3aa: CASSRGADSNYGYTF

abundance: -
v_gene: TRBV28
d_gene: TRBD1
j_gene: TRBJ1-2
CDR3nt: TGTGCCAGCAGTAGAATTGGACAGGAGGGCTACACCTTC
CDR3aa: CASSRIGQEGYTF

abundance: once
v_gene: TRBV5-1
d_gene: TRBD2
j_gene: TRBJ2-1
CDR3nt: TGCGCCAGCGCTAGTGCTAGCGGGAACAATGAGCAGTTCTTC
CDR3aa: CASASASGNNEQFF

abundance: -
v_gene: TRBV11-1
d_gene: -
j_gene: TRBJ2-7
CDR3nt: TGTGCCAGCAGCAAGAACAGGGACTACGAGCAGTACTTC
CDR3aa: CASSKNRDYEQYF

abundance: -
v_gene: TRBV9
d_gene: -
j_gene: TRBJ2-5
CDR3nt: TGTGCCAGCAGCGTAGGGGGCCAGGGAAGGACCCAGTACTTC
CDR3aa: CASSVGGQGRTQYF

abundance: -
v_gene: TRBV7-6
d_gene: -
j_gene: TRBJ2-7
CDR3nt: TGTGCCAGCAGCTTAGGGACAGCCTACGAGCAGTACTTC
CDR3aa: CASSLGTAYEQYF

abundance: -
v_gene: TRBV11-2
d_gene: -
j_gene: TRBJ2-1
CDR3nt: TGTGCCAGCAGCTTTGCAGGGGAAAGGTTCTTC
CDR3aa: CASSFAGERFF

abundance: -
v_gene: TRBV12-5
d_gene: -
j_gene: TRBJ2-5
CDR3nt: TGTGCTAGTGGCCGAGAAGAGGGAGAGACCCAGTACTTC
CDR3aa: CASGREEGETQYF

abundance: few
v_gene: TRBV7-2
d_gene: -
j_gene: TRBJ2-3
CDR3nt: TGTGCCAGCAGCTGGGGACTGAGCACAGATACGCAGTATTTT
CDR3aa: CASSWGLSTDTQYF

abundance: few
v_gene: TRBV4-1
d_gene: -
j_gene: TRBJ1-5
CDR3nt: TGCGCCAGCAGACTCGGACTCCTTAGCAATCAGCCCCAGCATTTT
CDR3aa: CASRLGLLSNQPQHF

abundance: -
v_gene: TRBV28
d_gene: TRBD1
j_gene: TRBJ2-1
CDR3nt: TGTGCCAGCAGTTTCACAGGGGGCAATGAGCAGTTCTTC
CDR3aa: CASSFTGGNEQFF

abundance: few
v_gene: TRBV7-4
d_gene: -
j_gene: TRBJ1-5
CDR3nt: TGTGCCAGCAGCCCCCTACAGGGTACGGGCAATCAGCCCCAGCATTTT
CDR3aa: CASSPLQGTGNQPQHF

abundance: once
v_gene: TRBV12-2
d_gene: -
j_gene: TRBJ2-7
CDR3nt: TGTGCAAGTCGCCACCGGACAGCCCAGAACGAGCAGTACTTC
CDR3aa: CASRHRTAQNEQYF

abundance: -
v_gene: TRBV5-4
d_gene: TRBD2
j_gene: TRBJ2-7
CDR3nt: TGTGCCAGCAGCCCCGGGACTACAAACTACGAGCAGTACTTC
CDR3aa: CASSPGTTNYEQYF

abundance: once
v_gene: TRBV6-5
d_gene: -
j_gene: TRBJ1-1
CDR3nt: TGTGCCAGCAGTTACGAAAGGGGAACTGAAGCTTTCTTT
CDR3aa: CASSYERGTEAFF

abundance: -
v_gene: TRBV9
d_gene: -
j_gene: TRBJ2-3
CDR3nt: TGTGCCAGCAGCCTACCCCTGGGGGGGGGCCGCCCAGATACGCAGTATTTT
CDR3aa: CASSLPLGGGRPDTQYF

abundance: -
v_gene: TRBV27
d_gene: TRBD2
j_gene: TRBJ2-1
CDR3nt: TGTGCCAGCAGTTTACACGGGGGGTTAGCCGCTAATGAGCAGTTCTTC
CDR3aa: CASSLHGGLAANEQFF

abundance: -
v_gene: TRBV4-2
d_gene: -
j_gene: TRBJ2-5
CDR3nt: TGTGCCAGCAGCCAAGGAGTAGGGGGGCAGCCGGCGGAGACCCAGTACTTC
CDR3aa: CASSQGVGGQPAETQYF

abundance: medium-sized
v_gene: TRBV4-1
d_gene: TRBD1
j_gene: TRBJ1-5
CDR3nt: TGCGCCAGCAGCCAAGTTCAGACAGGGGTTCAGCCCCAGCATTTT
CDR3aa: CASSQVQTGVQPQHF

abundance: -
v_gene: TRBV27
d_gene: TRBD1
j_gene: TRBJ2-2
CDR3nt: TGTGCCAGCAGTTTAGTCACAGGGGGCGGATTCTTGAACACCGGGGAGCTGTTTTTT
CDR3aa: CASSLVTGGGFLNTGELFF

abundance: -
v_gene: TRBV7-3
d_gene: -
j_gene: TRBJ2-3
CDR3nt: TGTGCCAGCAGCCGAACTAGCCCCACTAGCACAGATACGCAGTATTTT
CDR3aa: CASSRTSPTSTDTQYF

abundance: -
v_gene: TRBV11-2
d_gene: TRBD1
j_gene: TRBJ2-7
CDR3nt: TGTGCCAGCAGCTTAGAGGGACAGGTCCCTCTACCGGGGTACTTC
CDR3aa: CASSLEGQVPLPGYF

abundance: -
v_gene: TRBV28
d_gene: -
j_gene: TRBJ1-5
CDR3nt: TGTGCCAGCAGTTTAGCGGCAGGGGATAGCAATCAGCCCCAGCATTTT
CDR3aa: CASSLAAGDSNQPQHF

abundance: few
v_gene: TRBV7-2
d_gene: -
j_gene: TRBJ2-1
CDR3nt: TGTGCCAGCAGCCCCGACAGGACCCTTTACAATGAGCAGTTCTTC
CDR3aa: CASSPDRTLYNEQFF

abundance: -
v_gene: TRBV7-9
d_gene: -
j_gene: TRBJ2-1
CDR3nt: TGTGCCAGCAGCTTGATGGGAGGTCGGGATTACAATGAGCAGTTCTTC
CDR3aa: CASSLMGGRDYNEQFF

abundance: -
v_gene: TRBV19
d_gene: -
j_gene: TRBJ1-5
CDR3nt: TGTGCCAGTAGTATGAGCGGGGGCAATCAGCCCCAGCATTTT
CDR3aa: CASSMSGGNQPQHF

abundance: -
v_gene: TRBV28
d_gene: -
j_gene: TRBJ2-5
CDR3nt: TGTGCCAGCAGGGGGGGGCCAGAGACCCAGTACTTC
CDR3aa: CASRGGPETQYF

abundance: -
v_gene: TRBV28
d_gene: -
j_gene: TRBJ2-7
CDR3nt: TGTGCCAGCAGTGGAATCCGGGCCTTTAAGGGGACTTACGAGCAGTACTTC
CDR3aa: CASSGIRAFKGTYEQYF

abundance: few
v_gene: TRBV4-1
d_gene: -
j_gene: TRBJ1-4
CDR3nt: TGCGCCAGCAGCCATGGCTGGGTAGGTAATGAAAAACTGTTTTTT
CDR3aa: CASSHGWVGNEKLFF

abundance: -
v_gene: TRBV5-5
d_gene: -
j_gene: TRBJ2-5
CDR3nt: TGTGCCAGCAGCCGGGGGCCTGGGGAGACCCAGTACTTC
CDR3aa: CASSRGPGETQYF

abundance: -
v_gene: TRBV10-3
d_gene: -
j_gene: TRBJ1-2
CDR3nt: TGTGCCATCAGTGACCGTCTCCAGAGAGGCTACACCTTC
CDR3aa: CAISDRLQRGYTF

abundance: few
v_gene: TRBV29-1
d_gene: TRBD1
j_gene: TRBJ2-7
CDR3nt: TGCAGCGTTGGAGGGGACAGGACCTCTCCTGTACTCTTC
CDR3aa: CSVGGDRTSPVLF